The rows below give T cell receptor beta chains drawn from one sample of a study of cytomegalovirus exposure and HLA in healthy donors. Only in-frame clones appear in the TCRdb table, and some are missing; sequencing was by immunoSEQ multiplex PCR. The repertoire holds more than 140,000 clones, with roughly four fifths as singletons. The source material was PBMCs. These receptors were obtained from a man aged 25 to 40 in good health and CMV-seropositive. CDR3s include the opening cysteine and the closing phenylalanine or tryptophan. A D gene is named only where the DNA matches it firmly. A row's size may be missing; if present it is once, few, many or a size class.

NA	TRBV27	once	TRBJ1-2	TGTGCCAGCAGCACCTCACCCGGGAGGGGGGCAGGGGCGAGAGCTAACTATGGCTACACCTTC	CASSTSPGRGAGARANYGYTF
NA	TRBV19	NA	TRBJ2-7	TGTGCCAGTAGTATCCTAGCCGAGGGTTCCTACGAGCAGTACTTC	CASSILAEGSYEQYF
TRBD1	TRBV5-1	NA	TRBJ2-5	TGCGCCAGCAGCTTGGCAGGGGGCTATGGAGAGACCCAGTACTTC	CASSLAGGYGETQYF
TRBD2	TRBV7-2	NA	TRBJ2-1	TGTGCCACCGGGCGGGAGGGCCCTGGTGAGCAGTTCTTC	CATGREGPGEQFF
NA	TRBV6-4	NA	TRBJ2-2	TGTGCCAGCAGTGAACAGGGATCCACCGGGGAGCTGTTTTTT	CASSEQGSTGELFF
TRBD1	TRBV19	NA	TRBJ1-5	TGTGCCAGTAGTCCGGACAGGGCCCATCAGCCCCAGCATTTT	CASSPDRAHQPQHF
NA	TRBV18	NA	TRBJ2-7	TGTGCCAGCTCACCCTACACAGGGGACTTCCTCAGCCGGCAGTACTTC	CASSPYTGDFLSRQYF
NA	TRBV7-7	NA	TRBJ2-5	TGTGCCAGCAGCTTAGGTCTTCTCCAGACCCAGTACTTC	CASSLGLLQTQYF
NA	TRBV5-4	NA	TRBJ2-3	TGTGCCAGCAGCGTGGCAGGGCCAGATACGCAGTATTTT	CASSVAGPDTQYF
NA	TRBV27	NA	TRBJ2-7	TGTGCCAGCAGTCTGGGAGAGACAAGGGAGCAGTACTTC	CASSLGETREQYF
TRBD2	TRBV28	NA	TRBJ2-1	TGTGCCAGCAGTCCGAGCCCCGCGGGGGGGCTGGATGAGCAGTTCTTC	CASSPSPAGGLDEQFF
NA	TRBV5-6	NA	TRBJ2-5	TGTGCCAGCAGCAGCGAGAGATTTTCAGAGACCCAGTACTTC	CASSSERFSETQYF
NA	TRBV7-5	NA	TRBJ2-2	TGTGTCAGAAGCTTAGTAGCCCCGGGACAGATTACCGGGGAGCTGTTTTTT	CVRSLVAPGQITGELFF
TRBD2	TRBV4-1	once	TRBJ2-3	TGCGCCAGCAGCCAAGTTCCCGGAACTAGCGGGGTCTTGGATACGCAGTATTTT	CASSQVPGTSGVLDTQYF
TRBD2	TRBV5-1	NA	TRBJ2-1	TGCGCCAGCAGCGGCGGACTAGCGGGAGTAGTTAATGAGCAGTTCTTC	CASSGGLAGVVNEQFF
TRBD2	TRBV19	NA	TRBJ2-7	TGTGCCAGTAGTTCTCAAGCGGGAGCCGAGCAGTACTTC	CASSSQAGAEQYF
TRBD2	TRBV7-2	NA	TRBJ2-5	TGTGCCAGCAGCTTAGACGGGAGGGCCGTCGAGACCCAGTACTTC	CASSLDGRAVETQYF
NA	TRBV27	NA	TRBJ1-5	TGTGCCAGCAGTTTATCACGGTTAGGCAATCAGCCCCAGCATTTT	CASSLSRLGNQPQHF
TRBD1	TRBV6-5	NA	TRBJ2-5	TGTGCCAGCAGTTACTCAGGAACAGGGGAGAGGGAGACCCAGTACTTC	CASSYSGTGERETQYF
TRBD1	TRBV30	NA	TRBJ1-1	TGTGCCTGGAGTAGGGACAGGGGGCCAGCTTTCTTT	CAWSRDRGPAFF
NA	TRBV6-1	NA	TRBJ2-2	TGTGCCAGCAGACAGGGCACCGGGGAGCTGTTTTTT	CASRQGTGELFF
TRBD1	TRBV28	NA	TRBJ2-1	TGTGCCAACTCGAGGGACAGGGGGTTTGATGAGCAGTTCTTC	CANSRDRGFDEQFF
TRBD1	TRBV9	NA	TRBJ1-1	TGTGCCAGCAGCGTAGCTGGACAGGGGTTTTCTGAAGCTTTCTTT	CASSVAGQGFSEAFF
TRBD2	TRBV6-1	few	TRBJ2-3	TGTGCCAGCAGCCCTACCGGGGGGGTGGATACGCAGTATTTT	CASSPTGGVDTQYF
NA	TRBV28	NA	TRBJ1-2	TGTGCCAGCAGGGTCTCAGGGCTCTATGGCTACACCTTC	CASRVSGLYGYTF
TRBD2	TRBV7-9	NA	TRBJ2-5	TGTGCCAGCTCTACCCCCCTAGCGGGAGGATTGCAGACCCAGTACTTC	CASSTPLAGGLQTQYF
TRBD2	TRBV4-3	NA	TRBJ2-1	TGCGCCAGCAGCCAAGATACGGCTAGCGGGCGGGATGAGCAGTTCTTC	CASSQDTASGRDEQFF
TRBD2	TRBV7-2	few	TRBJ2-6	TGTGCCAGCAAGCGGGGTTTTAGCTCTGGGGCCAACGTCCTGACTTTC	CASKRGFSSGANVLTF
NA	TRBV5-4	NA	TRBJ2-1	TGTGCCACCCGGATAGCGCGATCCTACAATGAGCAGTTCTTC	CATRIARSYNEQFF
TRBD1	TRBV7-2	NA	TRBJ1-3	TGTGCCAGCAGCTTAGCAGGGACAGCGGGAAACACCATATATTTT	CASSLAGTAGNTIYF
NA	TRBV20-1	NA	TRBJ2-5	TGCAGTGGAGGGAGGGAGACCCAGTACTTC	CSGGRETQYF
NA	TRBV5-1	NA	TRBJ1-1	TGCGCCAGCAGCAGCGGACGGACGAACACTGAAGCTTTCTTT	CASSSGRTNTEAFF
TRBD1	TRBV6-1	NA	TRBJ1-4	TGTGCCAGCATACAGGGGGTTAATGAAAAACTGTTTTTT	CASIQGVNEKLFF
TRBD1	TRBV30	NA	TRBJ1-4	TGTGCCTGGAGGCCCGGGACAGGGGTTGAAAAACTGTTTTTT	CAWRPGTGVEKLFF
TRBD1	TRBV27	NA	TRBJ2-7	TGTGCCAGCCGTAAGACTATACAGGGGACATATACCTACGAGCAGTACTTC	CASRKTIQGTYTYEQYF
NA	TRBV5-1	NA	TRBJ2-5	TGCGCCAGCAGCCCACTCACGGCGGGAAATCCAGAGACTCAGTACTTC	CASSPLTAGNPETQYF
TRBD1	TRBV7-2	NA	TRBJ1-1	TGTGCCAGCAGCCAGGGACAGGAGGGGTTTGAAGCTTTCTTT	CASSQGQEGFEAFF
TRBD1	TRBV6-5	NA	TRBJ1-5	TGTGCCAGCAGAAGAGGGGGCGGCCAGCCCCAGCATTTT	CASRRGGGQPQHF
TRBD1	TRBV28	once	TRBJ2-5	TGTGCCAGCGGAACAGGGGTCCCAGAGACCCAGTACTTC	CASGTGVPETQYF
NA	TRBV4-1	once	TRBJ2-7	TGCGCCAGCAGCCAAGGATCGGGGGAGCAGTACTTC	CASSQGSGEQYF